The next 2 T cell receptor beta chains were all read from a single sample in a study of a mutant IDH1 vaccine in newly diagnosed glioma. The protocol was immunoSEQ multiplex PCR, while the TCRdb copy is restricted to in-frame clones and leaves out a portion. Of around 37,000 clones listed, around nine tenths are singletons. Documented time point: baseline, week 1 (first vaccination visit). The sample's treatment: pre-vaccination baseline after standard-of-care therapy. Sequences were derived from PBMCs, sampled from a glioma patient treated with radiotherapy, temozolomide or both. The receptors derive from a man younger than 35 with glioma.

The chain is built from TRBV6-5 and TRBJ1-2, with 8 bases aligning to TRBD1. From germline, CDR1 is MNHEY and CDR2 SVGAGI. The CDR3 is 12 residues long. V shed 9 bases and J 8 bases; nucleotides not matched to a gene: 8. DNA of the CDR3: TGTGCCAGTGGACAGGGAGGAAAAGGCTACACCTTC. Translated: CASGQGGKGYTF.

The chain recombines TRBV18 with TRBJ1-6; 8 positions match TRBD1. The trim removed 3 bases at V and 5 bases at J, leaving 3 bases unmatched. The CDR3 loop spans 15 amino acids. Per the germline V gene, CDR1 is KGHSH and CDR2 is LQKENI. This CDR3 reads CASSPNRGNNSPLHF. The CDR3 region has the DNA TGTGCCAGCTCACCCAACAGGGGGAATAATTCACCCCTCCACTTT.